The source of this T cell receptor beta chain is a study of shared clonotypes between healthy human individuals. About this clone: This specimen includes other DNA sequences encoding the same CDR3.

Original processing notes: Filtering differed because ImmunoSEQ produced junction-only sequences that carried no quality scores. Repertoires were generated with immunoSEQ multiplex PCR, while TCRdb's copy carries only in-frame clones and drops some. Clonal size and the V and J genes are those of that table, whereas D and trimming came from the DNA. Among about 530,000 clones listed, over 75% were seen once. Healthy adults negative for HIV, lacking recent acute infections or vaccinations, served as donors. Every one of the donors was a Caucasian adult that lived in Nashville, Tennessee. Roughly 81 million PBMCs per unsorted sample were used for genomic DNA. This CDR3 spans 14 amino acids. Germline loops: CDR1 MNHNS, CDR2 SASEGT. The V segment lost 6 bases and the J segment 4 bases; nucleotides outside the gene matches: 8.

The sample taken for sequencing was PBMCs. The chain is built from TRBV6-1 and TRBJ2-7; 8 bases are a match to TRBD1. This sequence was found in a woman between 40 and 55 years old in good health. Some clones in this sample may be carry-over from other donors' samples. In nucleotides, the CDR3 is TGTGCCAGCAGCCCTCGACAGGGGTGGTACGAGCAGTACTTC. It translates to CASSPRQGWYEQYF.